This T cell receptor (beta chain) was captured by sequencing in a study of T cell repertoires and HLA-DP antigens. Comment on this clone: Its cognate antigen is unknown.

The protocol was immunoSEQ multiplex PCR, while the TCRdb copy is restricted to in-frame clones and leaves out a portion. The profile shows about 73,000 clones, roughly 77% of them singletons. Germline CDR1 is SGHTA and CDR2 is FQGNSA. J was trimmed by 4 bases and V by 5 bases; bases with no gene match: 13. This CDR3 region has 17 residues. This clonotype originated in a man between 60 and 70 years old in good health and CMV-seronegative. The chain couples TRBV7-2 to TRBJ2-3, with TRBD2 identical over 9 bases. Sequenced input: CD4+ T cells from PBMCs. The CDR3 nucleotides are TGTGCCAGCAGCCCCAGGATGCTAGCGGGAAGGCCAGATACGCAGTATTTT. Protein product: CASSPRMLAGRPDTQYF.